Following are 4 T cell receptor beta chains from one sample sequenced in a study of shared clonotypes between healthy human individuals. The data were produced by immunoSEQ multiplex PCR, yet TCRdb's version contains in-frame clones alone and is incomplete. The data hold some 320,000 clones, with roughly 84% observed a single time. The sequenced sample consisted of memory CD8+ T cells sorted from blood. Specified subset: CD45RO+ cells pooled with CCR7-negative TemRA cells. The source of these receptors is a man between 18 and 35 years old in good health.

This sequence joins TRBV6-5 and TRBJ2-7; 8 nucleotides agree with TRBD2. The CDR3 sequence is 15 residues long. Trimming took 0 bases from V and 6 from J; bases not matched to a gene: 7. CDR1 is MNHEY, CDR2 SVGAGI, per germline. CDR3 sequence reads: CASSYSGGRSVEQYF. Written as DNA, the CDR3 is TGTGCCAGCAGTTACTCGGGCGGGAGGTCTGTCGAGCAGTACTTC.

The chain recombines TRBV27 with TRBJ2-5, with D possibly called TRBD1 or TRBD2 (5 bases each). V was trimmed by 1 base and J by 2 bases, leaving 17 bases between them. This CDR3 contains 17 residues. Per the germline V gene, CDR1 is MNHEY and CDR2 is SMNVEV (reference sequence). CDR3 bases: TGTGCCAGCAGTTTATGGTCGGGGCTAGCAGAGCAAGAGACCCAGTACTTC. It is translated as CASSLWSGLAEQETQYF.

Regarding this clone: Additional DNA sequences in this sample encode the identical CDR3. The chain is built from TRBV4-1 and TRBJ1-2, with TRBD1 identical over 9 bases. The CDR3 has 16 amino acids. In germline, CDR1 is MGHRA, CDR2 YSYEKL. Losses at the gene ends were 3 bases for V and 3 bases for J; bases not matched to a gene: 8. The CDR3 loop reads CASSHAGQGFHYGYTF. The CDR3 DNA sequence: TGCGCCAGCAGCCACGCAGGACAGGGGTTCCACTATGGCTACACCTTC.

The chain links TRBV6-1 to TRBJ1-4; 10 bases match TRBD1. Losses at the gene ends were 5 bases for V and 4 bases for J; bases not matched to a gene: 4. There are 15 residues in the CDR3. Germline CDR1 reads MNHNS; CDR2 reads SASEGT. The CDR3 loop is CASSTGQGNNEKLFF. The CDR3 coding sequence is TGTGCCAGCAGTACGGGACAGGGGAATAATGAAAAACTGTTTTTT.